This T cell receptor (beta chain) is drawn from a study of cytomegalovirus exposure and HLA in healthy donors. Primers: 60 Vbeta forward and 13 Jbeta reverse. Under the authors' procedure: Per a later analysis, the number of unique TCR beta chains was about 78 million, of which about 11 million were shared. Sequenced by immunoSEQ multiplex PCR; TCRdb stores in-frame clones only, minus some. V, J and clone size were drawn from that table, and D and trimming were deduced from the DNA. The sample lists 150,000 to 200,000 clones, around 78% occurring once. CDR1 and CDR2 (germline): SGHAT, FQNNGV. V was cut by 5 bases and J by 0 bases, with 7 bases left in between. This CDR3 spans 13 amino acids. Overall study results and limits: The classifier, whose performance was assessed in both the original and validation cohorts, reportedly diagnosed cytomegalovirus status with high specificity and sensitivity. The study found most TCR sequences rare, yet found some public TCRs in many donors. 150 to 200 TCR beta chains were listed as cytomegalovirus-associated.

To note about this clone: Its antigen remains unknown.

The sequencing input was PBMCs. This chain uses TRBV11-2 with TRBJ1-1; D is unresolved. This receptor was identified in a man between 18 and 29 years old in good health and CMV-seronegative. The CDR3: CASSLRVNTEAFF. The CDR3 DNA is TGTGCCAGCAGCCTACGGGTGAACACTGAAGCTTTCTTT.